Listed below are T cell receptor beta chains from one sample, sequenced in a study of T cells after yellow fever vaccination. Via MiXCR, TCRdb re-called the 5' RACE reads, giving one row per CDR3 protein. The repertoire holds about 400,000 distinct CDR3 sequences, approximately 6% seen once, with about 15% in the top ten. The specimen comprised PBMCs, sampled 5 days after the yellow fever booster vaccination. The origin of the receptors is a man aged 25-45 years who received the YFV17D yellow fever vaccine. Each CDR3 is given with its conserved first and last residue. D genes are given only for firm matches. Some rows have no size entry. The others give once, few or many, or a class for an expanded clone.

TRBV20-1	-	TRBD1	TRBJ1-1	CSASPRQGWTEAFF	TGCAGCGCAAGCCCAAGACAGGGATGGACTGAAGCTTTCTTT
TRBV12-3/TRBV12-4	many	-	TRBJ2-2	CASSFQGSTGELFF	TGTGCCAGCAGTTTCCAGGGATCCACCGGGGAGCTGTTTTTT
TRBV29-1	-	-	TRBJ2-7	CSVLIRGHEQYF	TGCAGCGTGCTTATCAGGGGTCACGAGCAGTACTTC
TRBV12-3/TRBV12-4	-	-	TRBJ2-1	CASSSVGSAYNEQFF	TGTGCCAGCAGTTCCGTTGGGAGCGCGTACAATGAGCAGTTCTTC
TRBV28	many	-	TRBJ2-7	CASRPGQSYEQYF	TGTGCCAGCAGACCCGGACAGAGCTACGAGCAGTACTTC
TRBV6-1	-	-	TRBJ1-1	CASSGRDHRTEAFF	TGTGCCAGCAGTGGCAGGGACCATCGGACTGAAGCTTTCTTT
TRBV15	many	-	TRBJ2-7	CATSRESTGPYEQYF	TGTGCCACCAGCAGAGAATCTACAGGTCCCTACGAGCAGTACTTC
TRBV6-5	-	-	TRBJ2-7	CASRAGGVYEQYF	TGTGCCAGCAGGGCAGGGGGGGTCTACGAGCAGTACTTC
TRBV19	few	-	TRBJ2-6	CASNPGRPGRGSGANVLTF	TGTGCCAGCAACCCGGGACGACCGGGGAGGGGGTCTGGGGCCAACGTCCTGACTTTC
TRBV19	-	-	TRBJ1-1	CASKKARGTEAFF	TGTGCCAGTAAGAAAGCCAGGGGCACTGAAGCTTTCTTT
TRBV20-1	few	TRBD1	TRBJ2-2	CSARQTGTGTGELFF	TGCAGTGCTAGGCAGACAGGGACGGGCACCGGGGAGCTGTTTTTT
TRBV9	few	-	TRBJ2-7	CASSVGGGTPYEQYF	TGTGCCAGCAGCGTAGGTGGAGGAACCCCCTACGAGCAGTACTTC
TRBV5-1	few	TRBD2	TRBJ2-7	CASGPGTSGYEQYF	TGCGCCAGCGGCCCTGGGACTAGCGGCTACGAGCAGTACTTC
TRBV6-2/TRBV6-3	many	TRBD2	TRBJ2-7	CASSGLAVSYEQYF	TGTGCCAGCAGTGGGCTAGCGGTCTCCTACGAGCAGTACTTC
TRBV19	few	-	TRBJ2-1	CASKAATGYNEQFF	TGTGCCAGTAAAGCCGCGACGGGATACAATGAGCAGTTCTTC
TRBV12-3/TRBV12-4	many	-	TRBJ2-5	CASRSTAGAETQYF	TGTGCCAGCAGATCCACGGCGGGGGCAGAGACCCAGTACTTC
TRBV20-1	many	-	TRBJ2-1	CSARGWIGQLLKDNEQFF	TGCAGTGCTAGAGGATGGATAGGACAGCTGCTAAAGGACAATGAGCAGTTCTTC
TRBV12-3/TRBV12-4	many	TRBD1	TRBJ2-7	CASSFDARQGIYEQYF	TGTGCCAGCAGTTTTGACGCCAGACAGGGGATCTACGAGCAGTACTTC
TRBV5-1	few	-	TRBJ2-5	CASSPPDETQYF	TGCGCCAGCAGCCCCCCCGACGAGACCCAGTACTTC
TRBV7-9	few	TRBD2	TRBJ2-7	CASSLDGGSGRYEQYF	TGTGCCAGCAGCTTAGACGGAGGAAGCGGGAGATACGAGCAGTACTTC
TRBV6-6	few	-	TRBJ1-3	CASRPNGNTIYF	TGTGCCAGCAGACCGAACGGAAACACCATATATTTT
TRBV20-1	few	TRBD1	TRBJ2-7	CSAQDRSSSYEQYF	TGCAGTGCCCAGGACAGGAGTAGCTCCTACGAGCAGTACTTC
TRBV19	-	-	TRBJ2-2	CASSEGDWAGELFF	TGTGCCAGTAGTGAGGGGGATTGGGCCGGGGAGCTGTTTTTT
TRBV12-3/TRBV12-4	-	-	TRBJ2-6	CASHSGANVLTF	TGTGCCAGCCACTCTGGGGCCAACGTCCTGACTTTC
TRBV6-5	many	-	TRBJ1-4	CASSYSTGGNEKLFF	TGTGCCAGCAGTTACAGTACAGGAGGAAATGAAAAACTGTTTTTT
TRBV20-1	-	-	TRBJ2-1	CSARDSSRANEQFF	TGCAGTGCTAGAGATTCATCCAGGGCCAATGAGCAGTTCTTC
TRBV20-1	few	TRBD1	TRBJ1-5	CSARGGTDSNQPQHF	TGCAGTGCTAGAGGGGGGACAGATAGCAATCAGCCCCAGCATTTT
TRBV13	many	TRBD2	TRBJ2-4	CASSLGGTSGSGNIQYF	TGTGCCAGCAGCTTAGGGGGGACTAGCGGGAGTGGAAACATTCAGTACTTC
TRBV20-1	few	-	TRBJ2-7	CSASPFLTGSYEQYF	TGCAGTGCTAGCCCATTTTTGACAGGTTCCTACGAGCAGTACTTC
TRBV28	few	-	TRBJ2-7	CASSRPWEIYEQYF	TGTGCCAGCAGCCGCCCGTGGGAAATATACGAGCAGTACTTC
TRBV19	few	-	TRBJ2-7	CASSTWEEAYEQYF	TGTGCCAGTAGTACCTGGGAGGAGGCCTACGAGCAGTACTTC
TRBV7-2	few	-	TRBJ2-7	CASSPTGTSPRGYF	TGTGCCAGCAGCCCGACCGGGACTTCACCGCGAGGGTACTTC
TRBV20-1	-	-	TRBJ1-1	CSARSGGDTEAFF	TGCAGTGCTAGAAGCGGGGGGGACACTGAAGCTTTCTTT
TRBV12-3/TRBV12-4	many	-	TRBJ2-7	CASSATGTSYEQYF	TGTGCCAGCAGCGCCACCGGGACCTCCTACGAGCAGTACTTC
TRBV7-9	-	-	TRBJ2-5	CASSKTEGTQYF	TGTGCCAGCAGCAAAACGGAGGGGACCCAGTACTTC
TRBV5-1	many	-	TRBJ1-2	CASSVSRADYGYTF	TGCGCCAGCAGCGTGTCCCGCGCTGACTATGGCTACACCTTC
TRBV12-3/TRBV12-4	-	-	TRBJ1-5	CASSFDSAWSAMRGNQPQHF	TGTGCCAGCAGCTTCGACTCGGCTTGGTCGGCAATGAGGGGGAATCAGCCCCAGCATTTT
TRBV5-1	many	-	TRBJ2-5	CASSLSPQETQYF	TGCGCCAGCAGCTTGTCCCCCCAAGAGACCCAGTACTTC
TRBV6-1	-	-	TRBJ2-1	CAGNDRFNEQFF	TGTGCCGGAAATGACAGGTTCAATGAGCAGTTCTTC
TRBV6-5	-	-	TRBJ2-7	CASSSGVSSYEQYF	TGTGCCAGCAGTTCCGGGGTAAGCTCCTACGAGCAGTACTTC
TRBV20-1	-	TRBD2	TRBJ2-3	CSAPPNSGSSDTQYF	TGCAGTGCCCCCCCCAATAGCGGGAGCTCAGATACGCAGTATTTT
TRBV29-1	many	-	TRBJ1-1	CSVEASINTEAFF	TGCAGCGTTGAAGCTTCCATCAACACTGAAGCTTTCTTT
TRBV3-1	-	-	TRBJ2-1	CASSQIYLPSSYNEQFF	TGTGCCAGCAGCCAAATTTATCTTCCATCCTCCTACAATGAGCAGTTCTTC
TRBV5-1	-	TRBD2	TRBJ2-1	CASSLYHGAGDEQFF	TGCGCCAGCAGCTTGTATCATGGAGCGGGGGATGAGCAGTTCTTC
TRBV27	-	TRBD2	TRBJ2-7	CASSPPAGRYEQYF	TGTGCCAGCAGTCCGCCAGCGGGACGATACGAGCAGTACTTC
TRBV24-1	few	-	TRBJ2-5	CATSDGLKETQYF	TGTGCCACCAGTGATGGACTCAAAGAGACCCAGTACTTC
TRBV6-5	many	-	TRBJ2-5	CASSLLGAGNDQYF	TGTGCCAGCAGTTTACTCGGAGCAGGGAACGACCAGTACTTC
TRBV24-1	-	TRBD2	TRBJ2-3	CATSDSKLAGGNTDTQYF	TGTGCCACCAGTGATTCGAAGCTAGCGGGAGGGAACACAGATACGCAGTATTTT
TRBV20-1	-	TRBD2	TRBJ2-4	CSATLGNGRDGKNIQYF	TGCAGTGCTACCCTAGGTAACGGGAGGGATGGCAAAAACATTCAGTACTTC
TRBV12-3/TRBV12-4	-	-	TRBJ2-7	CASSFGRRINYEQYF	TGTGCCAGCAGTTTCGGGAGACGGATCAATTACGAGCAGTACTTC
TRBV7-9	few	-	TRBJ1-6	CASTEGDGGSPLHF	TGTGCCAGCACCGAGGGGGATGGAGGTTCACCCCTCCACTTT
TRBV5-1	many	TRBD2	TRBJ2-1	CASSLESGRAGNEQFF	TGCGCCAGCAGCTTGGAAAGCGGGAGGGCCGGGAATGAGCAGTTCTTC
TRBV12-3/TRBV12-4	many	-	TRBJ2-6	CASSPVSGANVLTF	TGTGCCAGCAGTCCCGTCTCTGGGGCCAACGTCCTGACTTTC